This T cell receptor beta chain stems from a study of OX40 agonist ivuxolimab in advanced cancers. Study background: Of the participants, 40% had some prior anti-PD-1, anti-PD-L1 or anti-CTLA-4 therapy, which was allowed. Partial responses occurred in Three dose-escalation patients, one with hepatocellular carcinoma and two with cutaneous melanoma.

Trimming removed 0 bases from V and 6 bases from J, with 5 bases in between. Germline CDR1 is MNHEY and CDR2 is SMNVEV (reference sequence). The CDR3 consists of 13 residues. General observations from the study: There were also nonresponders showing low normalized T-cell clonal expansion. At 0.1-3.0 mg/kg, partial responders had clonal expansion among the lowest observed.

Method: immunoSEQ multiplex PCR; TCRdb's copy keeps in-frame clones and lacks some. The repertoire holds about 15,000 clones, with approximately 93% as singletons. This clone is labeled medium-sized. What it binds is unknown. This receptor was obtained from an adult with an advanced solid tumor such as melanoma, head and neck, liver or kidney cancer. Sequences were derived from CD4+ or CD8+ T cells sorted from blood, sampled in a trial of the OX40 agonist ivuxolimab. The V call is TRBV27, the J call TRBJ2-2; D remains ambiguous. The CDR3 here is CASSLSKPGELFF. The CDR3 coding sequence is TGTGCCAGCAGTTTATCGAAGCCCGGGGAGCTGTTTTTT.